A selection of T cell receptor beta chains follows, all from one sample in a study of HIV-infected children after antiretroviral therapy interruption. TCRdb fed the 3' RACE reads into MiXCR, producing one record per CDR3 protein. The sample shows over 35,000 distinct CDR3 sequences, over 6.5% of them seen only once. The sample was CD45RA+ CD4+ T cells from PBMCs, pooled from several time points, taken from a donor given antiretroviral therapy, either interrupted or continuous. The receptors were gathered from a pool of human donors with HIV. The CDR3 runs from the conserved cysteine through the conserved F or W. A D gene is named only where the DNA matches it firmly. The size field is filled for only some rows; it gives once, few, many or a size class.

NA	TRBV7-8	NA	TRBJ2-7	CASSLDRPSYEQYF	TGTGCCAGCAGCTTAGACAGACCCTCCTACGAGCAGTACTTC
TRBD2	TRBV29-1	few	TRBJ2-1	CSVKRGWGEQFF	TGCAGCGTCAAGCGGGGGTGGGGTGAGCAGTTCTTC
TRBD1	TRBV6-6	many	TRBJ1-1	CASSYSGSPGQVMNTEAFF	TGTGCCAGCAGTTACTCCGGATCACCGGGACAGGTAATGAACACTGAAGCTTTCTTT
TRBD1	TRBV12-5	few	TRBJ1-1	CASGWRQGRAEAFF	TGTGCTAGTGGTTGGAGACAGGGGCGGGCTGAAGCTTTCTTT
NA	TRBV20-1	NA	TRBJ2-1	CSAPHLLARDNEQFF	TGCAGTGCCCCCCATCTCCTAGCTCGGGACAATGAGCAGTTCTTC
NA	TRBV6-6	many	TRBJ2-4	CASLARSNIQYF	TGTGCCAGCTTAGCTAGATCGAACATTCAGTACTTC
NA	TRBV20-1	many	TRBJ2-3	CSASGGRTDTQYF	TGCAGTGCTAGCGGGGGTCGCACAGATACGCAGTATTTT
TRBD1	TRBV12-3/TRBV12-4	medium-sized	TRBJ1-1	CASSVTGGNTEVFF	TGTGCCAGCAGCGTGACAGGGGGCAACACAGAAGTCTTCTTT
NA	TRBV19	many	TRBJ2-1	CASKKDQNNEQFF	TGTGCCAGTAAGAAGGACCAAAACAATGAGCAGTTCTTC
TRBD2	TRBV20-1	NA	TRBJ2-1	CSARDGARLAGGHNEQFF	TGCAGTGCTAGAGATGGGGCCCGGCTAGCGGGGGGTCACAATGAGCAGTTCTTC